One sample yielded the 6 T cell receptor beta chains listed below, sequenced in a study of T cells after yellow fever vaccination. From the 5' RACE reads, TCRdb called clonotypes with MiXCR, one entry per CDR3 protein. This sample has around 68,000 distinct CDR3 sequences, with about 7.3% found just once. The sequences come from CD8+ T cells sorted from PBMCs, collected 9 to 10 days after the first yellow fever vaccination. The source of these receptors is a man between 18 and 35 years old who received the YFV17D yellow fever vaccine.

The chain links TRBV5-1 to TRBJ1-2, with unresolved D. Trimming stripped 0 bases from V and 7 bases from J, with 25 bases between. CDR1 is SGHRS, CDR2 YFSETQ, per germline. The CDR3 spans 18 residues. CDR3 sequence: CASSLDKSPVPDYRGYTF. The CDR3 nucleotides read TGCGCCAGCAGCTTGGATAAGTCCCCCGTCCCCGACTATCGTGGCTACACCTTC.

At least ten counts were recorded for this clonotype. The chain is built from TRBV4-1 and TRBJ1-1; D gene unclear. V lost 2 bases to trimming and J lost 2 bases, with 6 bases between them. Per germline, CDR1 MGHRA and CDR2 YSYEKL. The CDR3 extends over 13 amino acids. The CDR3 DNA follows: TGCGCCAGCAGCCAATCGTTCAACACTGAAGCTTTCTTT. Translated: CASSQSFNTEAFF.

This clonotype was detected a few times. This chain joins TRBV4-1 and TRBJ1-2; D is perhaps TRBD1 (5 bases). Trimming left V 5 bases short and J 3 bases short, with 28 bases between. The CDR3 spans 19 residues. Per the germline V gene, CDR1 is MGHRA and CDR2 is YSYEKL. The CDR3 sequence: CASSKSYFRDPHKDYGYTF. In DNA form, the CDR3 reads TGCGCCAGCAGCAAAAGTTATTTCCGGGACCCCCATAAGGACTATGGCTACACCTTC.

This clonotype was found a few times. V gene TRBV6-5 combines with J gene TRBJ1-1, with D unresolved. CDR1 is MNHEY, CDR2 SVGAGI, per germline. CDR3 size: 14 residues. V gave up 0 bases and J gave up 4 bases, with 9 bases separating them. CDR3 residues: CASSYSDGPTEAFF. CDR3 DNA sequence: TGTGCCAGCAGTTACTCCGACGGCCCCACTGAAGCTTTCTTT.

This clonotype was observed at least ten times. J is TRBJ2-6 and V is TRBV12-3 or TRBV12-4, with D uncertain. This CDR3 has 14 amino acids. The V and J ends lost 8 bases and 2 bases respectively, with 10 bases between them. In nucleotides, the CDR3 is TGTGCCAGCGCAGACATGGCTGGGGCCAACGTCCTGACTTTC. Protein sequence: CASADMAGANVLTF.

Many counts were recorded for this clonotype. The gene calls are TRBV10-3 and TRBJ2-2; TRBD1 aligns across 9 bases. After removal of 5 bases from V and 1 base from J, the junction contained 5 bases not matched to a gene. CDR3 size: 16 residues. Germline assignment: CDR1 ENHRY and CDR2 SYGVKD. As DNA, the CDR3 is TGTGCCATCAGTATGACAGGGGGGTGGAACACCGGGGAGCTGTTTTTT. Translated: CAISMTGGWNTGELFF.